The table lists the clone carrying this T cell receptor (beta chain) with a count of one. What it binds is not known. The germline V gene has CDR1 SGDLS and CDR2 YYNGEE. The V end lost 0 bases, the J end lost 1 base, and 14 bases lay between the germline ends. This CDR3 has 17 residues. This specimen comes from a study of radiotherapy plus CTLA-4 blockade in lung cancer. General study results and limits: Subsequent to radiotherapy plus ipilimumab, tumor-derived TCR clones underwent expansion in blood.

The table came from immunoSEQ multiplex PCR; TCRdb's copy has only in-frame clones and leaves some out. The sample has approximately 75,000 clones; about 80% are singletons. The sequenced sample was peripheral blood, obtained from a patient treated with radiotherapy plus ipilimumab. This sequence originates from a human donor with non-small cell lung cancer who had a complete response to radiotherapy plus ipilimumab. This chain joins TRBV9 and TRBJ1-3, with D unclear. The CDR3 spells CASSVGTAKTSGNTIYF. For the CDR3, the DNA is TGTGCCAGCAGCGTAGGAACAGCGAAAACGTCTGGAAACACCATATATTTT. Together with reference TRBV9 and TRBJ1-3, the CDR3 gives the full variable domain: DSGVTQTPKHLITATGQRVTLRCSPRSGDLSVYWYQQSLDQGLQFLIQYYNGEERAKGNILERFSAQQFPDLHSELNLSSLELGDSALYFCASSVGTAKTSGNTIYFGEGSWLTVV.